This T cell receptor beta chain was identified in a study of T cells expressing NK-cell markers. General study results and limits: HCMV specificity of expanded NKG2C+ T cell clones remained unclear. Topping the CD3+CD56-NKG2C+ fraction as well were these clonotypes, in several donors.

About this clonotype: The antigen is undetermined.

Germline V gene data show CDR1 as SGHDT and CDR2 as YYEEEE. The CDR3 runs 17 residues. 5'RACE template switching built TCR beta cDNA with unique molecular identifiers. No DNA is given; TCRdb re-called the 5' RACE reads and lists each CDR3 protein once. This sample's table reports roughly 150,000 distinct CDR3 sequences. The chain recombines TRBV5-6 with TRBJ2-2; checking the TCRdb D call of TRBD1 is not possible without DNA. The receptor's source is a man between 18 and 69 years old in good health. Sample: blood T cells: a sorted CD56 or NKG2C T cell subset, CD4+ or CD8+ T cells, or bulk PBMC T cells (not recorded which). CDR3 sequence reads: CASSLEGWQGASGELFF.